This T cell receptor beta chain was sequenced during a study of blood T cell repertoires in COVID-19. Looking at the study overall: There were acute and convalescent COVID-19 samples, and they came from the United States, Italy and Spain. Nucleic acid was either cDNA or gDNA, and it came from T cells, B-cell-depleted T cells, or PBMCs.

The V end was cut by 5 bases, the J end by 4 bases, with 14 bases between. Germline loops: CDR1 SNHLY, CDR2 FYNNEI. The CDR3 spans 14 residues. Original data processing: Amplification of reference gene primers provided the estimated nucleated cell counts. Data came from immunoSEQ multiplex PCR; TCRdb stores just in-frame clones and leaves some out. Clone size and V and J calls were adopted from that table, with D and trimming inferred from the DNA. Altogether more than 55,000 clones are present, about 70% being singletons, with the ten largest covering 14%. Sequenced sample: peripheral blood. This chain uses TRBV2 with TRBJ2-5; tentative D call: TRBD1 (8 bases). This clonotype originated in an older woman with acute or convalescent COVID-19. This CDR3 reads CASSPNRGGETQYF. The DNA of the CDR3 is TGTGCCAGCAGTCCGAACAGGGGGGGAGAGACCCAGTACTTC.